This section outlines one T cell receptor (beta chain) sequence together with its context. This clonotype appeared many times. The clone's antigen remains unknown. Base qualities are missing; no much larger clone stands one base away. The germline V gene (reference sequence) yields SEHNR for CDR1 and FQNEAQ for CDR2. The CDR3 contains 14 residues, cysteine and phenylalanine counted. CDR3 DNA only is kept here, 42 bases in frame from base 1. After removal of 5 bases from V and 3 bases from J, the junction retains 5 bases not matched to a gene. cDNA was synthesized by template-switch 5'RACE using a primer carrying a 10-nucleotide random unique molecular identifier by which each TCR transcript was tagged. Over 190 million TCR-beta sequences, covering 15-18 subjects, were produced in each sequencing run. Total RNA was extracted with the RNeasy kit. The KAPA Real-time Library Amplification kit was used to amplify TCR-beta VDJ regions with primers for the TCR constant region and the 5'RACE anchor. Sample indexes and Illumina adaptors were added in a first PCR, and a second PCR then increased library yield. After purification with Ampure beads, the TCR product of roughly 650 bp was size-selected on a 2% E-gel SizeSelection system. Before pooling, library quality was assessed on a Bioanalyzer, concentration was determined with Qubit, and library quantification was performed with the Kapa Library Quantification kit. Libraries were sequenced paired-end 2 x 150 bp on an Illumina HiSeq 2500. To increase sequence diversity, roughly 24-32% phiX was spiked into each library pool. The source study handled its data this way. Quality-filtered reads were processed with the UMI-based MiGEC pipeline, and over 90% of raw TCR sequences were removed by the MiGEC pipeline during error correction. IMGT germline references were used for aligning VDJ genes, and each clonotype was defined as a unique CDR3 amino acid sequence together with its V-J genes. Clonal expansion, Shannon diversity and CDR3 relatedness were evaluated with VDJtools (CalcPairwiseDistances, ClusterSamples), while phylogenetic trees were built in CLCbio workbench. A clone was classed as expanded if it had 8 or more unique UMIs, a cutoff based on coefficient-of-variation modelling across technical triplicates. In TCRdb, the public reads were trimmed at Q25 with fastp and aligned with MiXCR, with productive beta chains retained. Rows with one shared CDR3 protein collapse into an entry with the most common genes and DNA. The V and J calls follow TCRdb's processing rather than the paper's. The sample has about 57,000 distinct CDR3 sequences on record, about 10% of them singletons. More than 6.5% of the sample is held by the ten biggest clonotypes.

The sample is drawn from a study of neurological immune-mediated disorders (dated by TCRdb to the late 2010s). Study-level background: Peripheral blood TCR-beta repertoires from patients with HTLV-I-associated myelopathy (HAM/TSP), patients with multiple sclerosis, and healthy controls were compared in the study using UMI-based sequencing. Each longitudinal HAM/TSP and healthy donor was sampled at 3 time-points spaced at about 3-40 month intervals. Alongside PBMC samples, the set of approximately 100 TCR-beta libraries contained longitudinal samples, technical triplicates, and paired CD4+ and CD8+ T-cell subsets that had been sorted. The cohort comprised 68 subjects: around 15 HAM/TSP patients, approximately 34 multiple sclerosis patients and about 20 healthy controls. Results the study describes overall, beyond this receptor: No identical CDR3 amino acid sequences were shared among expanded clones across subjects, suggesting private TCR-beta repertoires in all groups. TCR clonal expansion was highest in HAM/TSP patients and lowest in MS patients, with MS patients falling below even healthy controls.

The sample's time point label, in plain terms: longitudinal time-point 1 (baseline). Libraries from unsorted PBMCs were made from 2 million PBMCs kept in RNAlater at -80 degrees C until RNA extraction. PBMCs were separated from peripheral blood using Ficoll-Hypaque density gradient centrifugation and then cryopreserved in liquid nitrogen. The receptor was isolated from a male donor with HTLV-1-associated myelopathy (HAM/TSP). The sample was PBMCs. The sequence joins TRBV7-9 to TRBJ2-7, with 9 middle bases fitting TRBD1. This receptor has the CDR3 CASSPRTGVYEQYF. In nucleotide form, the sequence is TGTGCCAGCAGCCCTAGGACAGGGGTCTACGAGCAGTACTTC.